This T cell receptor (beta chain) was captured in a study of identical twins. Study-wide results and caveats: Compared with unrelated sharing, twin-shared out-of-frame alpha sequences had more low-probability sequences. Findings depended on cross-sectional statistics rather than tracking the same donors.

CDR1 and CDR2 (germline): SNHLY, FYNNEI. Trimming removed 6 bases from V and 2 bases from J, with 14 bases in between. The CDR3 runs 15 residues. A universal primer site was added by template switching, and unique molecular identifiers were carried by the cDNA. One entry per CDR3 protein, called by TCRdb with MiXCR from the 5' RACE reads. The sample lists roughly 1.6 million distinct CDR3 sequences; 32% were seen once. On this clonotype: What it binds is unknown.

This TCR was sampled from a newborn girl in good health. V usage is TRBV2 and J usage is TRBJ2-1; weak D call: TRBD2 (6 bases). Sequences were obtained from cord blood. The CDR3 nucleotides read TGTGCCAGCAGGGCCGGGACTCAGGCCTACAATGAGCAGTTCTTC. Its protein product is CASRAGTQAYNEQFF.